This T cell receptor beta chain came from a study of blood T cells in healthy people across ages. Study-level points and caveats: More naive CD4+ cells and higher diversity marked long-lived donors relative to aged donors.

Trimming left V 6 bases short and J 10 bases short, with 13 bases between. Germline CDR1 is DFQATT and CDR2 is SNEGSKA (reference sequence). This CDR3 has 11 residues. Primers used in a second PCR of about 6 to 11 cycles were a sample-barcoded 5' primer and a J-beta primer mix. Each sample provided no less than 3 million CDR3-containing paired-end reads. In TCRdb, the 5' RACE reads were re-called with MiXCR into one record per CDR3 protein. Of fewer than 700,000 distinct CDR3 sequences in the sample, around half were seen once. Sample donors were healthy Caucasian individuals that came from Russia, aged 6 to 90. In regard to this clonotype: Its cognate antigen is unknown.

The J gene is TRBJ2-1, the V gene TRBV20-1; D might be TRBD2 (5 bases). Specimen: blood. This clonotype was sampled from a man older than 75 in good health. The CDR3 coding sequence is TGCAGTGCCACCGAGGGTCGCGAGCAGTTCTTC. Translated: CSATEGREQFF.